This is a list of T cell receptor beta chains from one sample in a study of blood T cells in healthy people across ages. TCRdb reprocessed the 5' RACE reads with MiXCR, giving one entry per CDR3 protein. Here the sample spans about 650,000 distinct CDR3 sequences, approximately 29% being singletons. Input material: blood. The receptors come from a woman of 80 years or more in good health. Each CDR3 is given with its conserved first and last residue. Fields, in order: D gene, V gene, clone size, J gene, CDR3 DNA, CDR3 protein. A D gene is named only where the DNA matches it firmly. Only part of the rows carry a size: once, few, many, or a class if the clone is expanded.

d_call: .
v_call: TRBV20-1
clone_size: few
j_call: TRBJ1-4
cdr3_nt: TGCAGTGCTACCTTTTGGGGGGACGCCTCGCGGGGTGAAAAACTGTTTTTT
cdr3_aa: CSATFWGDASRGEKLFF

d_call: .
v_call: TRBV29-1
clone_size: .
j_call: TRBJ1-1
cdr3_nt: TGCTGCGTTTCGAACCCCTTGAGGAACACTGAAGCTTTCTTT
cdr3_aa: CCVSNPLRNTEAFF

d_call: TRBD1
v_call: TRBV28
clone_size: .
j_call: TRBJ1-1
cdr3_nt: TGTGCCAGCAGGTCCAGGGGGCTAAGGTCCTCCGAAGCTTTCTTT
cdr3_aa: CASRSRGLRSSEAFF

d_call: .
v_call: TRBV7-2
clone_size: many
j_call: TRBJ2-1
cdr3_nt: TGTGCCAGCAGCTCGCCCCGAACCCCCAATGAGCAGTTCTTC
cdr3_aa: CASSSPRTPNEQFF

d_call: TRBD2
v_call: TRBV7-3
clone_size: .
j_call: TRBJ2-5
cdr3_nt: TGTGCCAGCAGCACCGGGGGGTACCAAGAGACCCAGTACTTC
cdr3_aa: CASSTGGYQETQYF

d_call: TRBD1
v_call: TRBV29-1
clone_size: few
j_call: TRBJ1-5
cdr3_nt: TGCAGCGTTGAACTGCTAGACAGGGAAGAGAAAAATCAGCCCCAGCATTTT
cdr3_aa: CSVELLDREEKNQPQHF

d_call: .
v_call: TRBV7-2
clone_size: many
j_call: TRBJ2-1
cdr3_nt: TGTGCCAGCAGCTTAGATTTGGACGGGGGGCGGAATGAGCAGTTCTTC
cdr3_aa: CASSLDLDGGRNEQFF

d_call: .
v_call: TRBV20-1
clone_size: many
j_call: TRBJ2-7
cdr3_nt: TGCAGTGCTAGAGGGCCTGTTTTGAACGAGCAGTACTTC
cdr3_aa: CSARGPVLNEQYF

d_call: .
v_call: TRBV29-1
clone_size: many
j_call: TRBJ2-1
cdr3_nt: TGCAGCGTTGGCGGGGGCCTCCGGGGGGAGCAGTTCTTC
cdr3_aa: CSVGGGLRGEQFF

d_call: .
v_call: TRBV12-3/TRBV12-4
clone_size: many
j_call: TRBJ2-7
cdr3_nt: TGTGCCAGCAGCCTAAGGGTAGCCTACGAGCAGTACTTC
cdr3_aa: CASSLRVAYEQYF

d_call: .
v_call: TRBV5-1
clone_size: many
j_call: TRBJ1-2
cdr3_nt: TGCGCCAGCAGCTTTTCCCCAGGGGACTATGGCTACACCTTC
cdr3_aa: CASSFSPGDYGYTF

d_call: .
v_call: TRBV20-1
clone_size: .
j_call: TRBJ1-5
cdr3_nt: TGCAGTGCTAGAGCCCCCACCTTGGGCAATCAGCCCCAGCATTTT
cdr3_aa: CSARAPTLGNQPQHF

d_call: TRBD1
v_call: TRBV7-9
clone_size: many
j_call: TRBJ1-1
cdr3_nt: TGTGCCAGCAGCACGTCGGGGGCGGACAGGGCTTTCTTT
cdr3_aa: CASSTSGADRAFF

d_call: .
v_call: TRBV7-8
clone_size: once
j_call: TRBJ2-7
cdr3_nt: TGTGTCAGCAGCTTACTGGGCGGAGACTCCTACGAGCAGTACTTC
cdr3_aa: CVSSLLGGDSYEQYF

d_call: .
v_call: TRBV5-1
clone_size: many
j_call: TRBJ1-5
cdr3_nt: TGCGCCAGCAGCTTGGGGGGGGTTAGCAATCAGCCCCAGCATTTT
cdr3_aa: CASSLGGVSNQPQHF

d_call: .
v_call: TRBV5-5
clone_size: many
j_call: TRBJ2-1
cdr3_nt: TGTGCCAGCAGCTTGAAAGCCCCGGGTGAGCAGTTCTTC
cdr3_aa: CASSLKAPGEQFF

d_call: .
v_call: TRBV5-1
clone_size: many
j_call: TRBJ2-4
cdr3_nt: TGCGCCAGCAGCCCCGGGGCGACGGCCAAAAACATTCAGTACTTC
cdr3_aa: CASSPGATAKNIQYF

d_call: .
v_call: TRBV7-2
clone_size: many
j_call: TRBJ1-2
cdr3_nt: TGTGCCAGCAGCCCCAACGAGGGCTACACCTTC
cdr3_aa: CASSPNEGYTF

d_call: .
v_call: TRBV5-6
clone_size: few
j_call: TRBJ1-1
cdr3_nt: TGTGCCAGCAGCCCGGACTCGAACACTGAAGCTTTCTTT
cdr3_aa: CASSPDSNTEAFF

d_call: TRBD2
v_call: TRBV20-1
clone_size: many
j_call: TRBJ2-3
cdr3_nt: TGCAGTGCTAGTCGTAGCGGGGGGGTTGTAGATACGCAGTATTTT
cdr3_aa: CSASRSGGVVDTQYF

d_call: .
v_call: TRBV11-2
clone_size: few
j_call: TRBJ2-7
cdr3_nt: TGTGCCAGCAGCCGATGGACTTACGAGCAGTACTTC
cdr3_aa: CASSRWTYEQYF

d_call: TRBD1
v_call: TRBV10-3
clone_size: many
j_call: TRBJ2-1
cdr3_nt: TGTGCCATCAGTAAGCCGGGACAGGGTTTTAATGAGCAGTTCTTC
cdr3_aa: CAISKPGQGFNEQFF

d_call: .
v_call: TRBV7-6
clone_size: .
j_call: TRBJ1-6
cdr3_nt: TGTGCCAACAGCTTGACAGAAGGCTATTCACCCCTCCACTTT
cdr3_aa: CANSLTEGYSPLHF

d_call: .
v_call: TRBV5-1
clone_size: few
j_call: TRBJ1-6
cdr3_nt: TGCGCCAGCAGCTTGGCCAGTGGGACTAATAATTCACCCCTCCACTTT
cdr3_aa: CASSLASGTNNSPLHF

d_call: .
v_call: TRBV20-1
clone_size: many
j_call: TRBJ2-7
cdr3_nt: TGCAGTGCTAGAGATACGGTGACTCTCTACGAGCAGTACTTC
cdr3_aa: CSARDTVTLYEQYF

d_call: TRBD2
v_call: TRBV5-1
clone_size: .
j_call: TRBJ2-5
cdr3_nt: TGCGCCAGCAGCTTGGCCTACGGGGGGACGGAGACCCAGTACTTC
cdr3_aa: CASSLAYGGTETQYF

d_call: .
v_call: TRBV10-3
clone_size: .
j_call: TRBJ1-6
cdr3_nt: TGTGCCATCAGTGAGTCGATCGATTCACCCCTCCACTTT
cdr3_aa: CAISESIDSPLHF

d_call: TRBD2
v_call: TRBV25-1
clone_size: .
j_call: TRBJ2-7
cdr3_nt: TGTGCCAGCAGTGCTCCAGAGTCCGGGACTAGCGGCTACGAGCAGTACTTC
cdr3_aa: CASSAPESGTSGYEQYF

d_call: .
v_call: TRBV4-2
clone_size: many
j_call: TRBJ1-4
cdr3_nt: TGTGCCAGCAGCCAAGTCACAGGGACCCGAACTAATGAAAAACTGTTTTTT
cdr3_aa: CASSQVTGTRTNEKLFF

d_call: .
v_call: TRBV4-1
clone_size: few
j_call: TRBJ1-1
cdr3_nt: TGCGCCAGCAGCCCCGAGAGCAGGGCCGAGGGCACTGAAGCTTTCTTT
cdr3_aa: CASSPESRAEGTEAFF

d_call: .
v_call: TRBV7-9
clone_size: many
j_call: TRBJ2-3
cdr3_nt: TGTGCCAGCAGCTTAGATGTAGGTACAGATACGCAGTATTTT
cdr3_aa: CASSLDVGTDTQYF

d_call: .
v_call: TRBV25-1
clone_size: many
j_call: TRBJ2-7
cdr3_nt: TGTGCCAGCAGTGACAGGGCGCCCTACGAGCAGTACTTC
cdr3_aa: CASSDRAPYEQYF

d_call: .
v_call: TRBV5-1
clone_size: many
j_call: TRBJ1-1
cdr3_nt: TGCGCCAGCAGCCGCGCGGGGACGGCGAACACTGAAGCTTTCTTT
cdr3_aa: CASSRAGTANTEAFF

d_call: .
v_call: TRBV7-8
clone_size: .
j_call: TRBJ2-1
cdr3_nt: TGTGCCAGCAGCTTATCGGGGGCGGTTAATGAGCAGTTCTTC
cdr3_aa: CASSLSGAVNEQFF

d_call: TRBD1
v_call: TRBV20-1
clone_size: many
j_call: TRBJ1-2
cdr3_nt: TGCAGTGCTAGAAGAGGACAGGGGGTCACCTATGGCTACACCTTC
cdr3_aa: CSARRGQGVTYGYTF

d_call: TRBD1
v_call: TRBV12-3/TRBV12-4
clone_size: .
j_call: TRBJ2-3
cdr3_nt: TGTGCCAGCAGTTTTGGGACAGGAGGCAGAGCAGATACGCAGTATTTT
cdr3_aa: CASSFGTGGRADTQYF

d_call: TRBD1
v_call: TRBV7-6
clone_size: .
j_call: TRBJ2-5
cdr3_nt: TGTGCCAGCAGCTTAGCGGGCAGGGGGCAGTGGGAGACCCAGTACTTC
cdr3_aa: CASSLAGRGQWETQYF

d_call: .
v_call: TRBV9
clone_size: .
j_call: TRBJ2-7
cdr3_nt: TGTGCCAGCAGCGTAGCCCCCGACCCTGCCGTCGAGCAGTACTTC
cdr3_aa: CASSVAPDPAVEQYF

d_call: .
v_call: TRBV11-1
clone_size: few
j_call: TRBJ2-5
cdr3_nt: TGTGCCAGCAGCTTAGAAGGACAGACGTACAATGAGCAGTACTTC
cdr3_aa: CASSLEGQTYNEQYF

d_call: .
v_call: TRBV2
clone_size: many
j_call: TRBJ2-3
cdr3_nt: TGTGCCAGCAGTAACCTTGACGGAGATACGCAGTATTTT
cdr3_aa: CASSNLDGDTQYF

d_call: .
v_call: TRBV27
clone_size: many
j_call: TRBJ2-1
cdr3_nt: TGTGCCAGCAGTCCCCAAATACAGGGGAGGCAACATGAGCAGTTCTTC
cdr3_aa: CASSPQIQGRQHEQFF

d_call: .
v_call: TRBV27
clone_size: many
j_call: TRBJ2-1
cdr3_nt: TGTGCCAGCAGTTCGGACAGTACTAGGACCTATGGAAATGAGCAGTTCTTC
cdr3_aa: CASSSDSTRTYGNEQFF

d_call: .
v_call: TRBV12-3/TRBV12-4
clone_size: few
j_call: TRBJ2-3
cdr3_nt: TGTGCCAGCAGTTGGGGAAGCGGGACAGATACGCAGTATTTT
cdr3_aa: CASSWGSGTDTQYF

d_call: TRBD1
v_call: TRBV6-5
clone_size: many
j_call: TRBJ2-1
cdr3_nt: TGTGCCAGCAGTCATCCGGGACAGGGGAATGAGCAGTTCTTC
cdr3_aa: CASSHPGQGNEQFF

d_call: TRBD2
v_call: TRBV12-3/TRBV12-4
clone_size: .
j_call: TRBJ2-7
cdr3_nt: TGTGCCAGCAGTTTACTAGCGGGGGCCTCCTACGAGCAGTACTTC
cdr3_aa: CASSLLAGASYEQYF

d_call: .
v_call: TRBV19
clone_size: many
j_call: TRBJ1-1
cdr3_nt: TGTGCCAGCAGCCGAACGAACACTGAAGCTTTCTTT
cdr3_aa: CASSRTNTEAFF

d_call: TRBD2
v_call: TRBV5-5
clone_size: once
j_call: TRBJ2-1
cdr3_nt: TGTGCCAGCAGCTCAGGCGGGAGGATCCTCAATGAGCAGTTCTTC
cdr3_aa: CASSSGGRILNEQFF

d_call: TRBD1
v_call: TRBV6-1
clone_size: many
j_call: TRBJ2-1
cdr3_nt: TGTGCCAGCAGTGCTGACAGGGGGAGTGATGAGCAGTTCTTC
cdr3_aa: CASSADRGSDEQFF